What follows are 5 T cell receptor beta chains derived from one specimen sequenced in a study of T cell changes during pregnancy in multiple sclerosis. Data came from immunoSEQ multiplex PCR; TCRdb stores just in-frame clones and leaves some out. The table has 40,000 to 50,000 clones, roughly 92% seen once; the top ten hold roughly 0.55%. Sequencing used CD4+ T cells from peripheral blood mononuclear cells, obtained in the third trimester of pregnancy. These receptors came from a female donor with multiple sclerosis, enrolled in a pregnancy study.

The chain carries TRBV14 and TRBJ1-1; no firm D call. V lost 4 bases, J lost 1 base, and 7 bases lay in between. Germline CDR1 SGHDN, CDR2 FVKESK. This CDR3 has 13 residues. The CDR3 region is CASSRTANTEAFF. As DNA, the CDR3 is TGTGCCAGCAGCCGCACAGCGAACACTGAAGCTTTCTTT.

V usage is TRBV11-3 and J usage is TRBJ1-2; D perhaps matches TRBD1 (5 bases). Per germline, CDR1 SGHNT and CDR2 YENEEA. The CDR3 is 16 residues long. Trimming removed 2 bases from V and 8 bases from J, with 21 bases in between. For the CDR3, the DNA is TGTGCCAGCAGCTTATTGGCAGGGCAAGGAGAGCGAGGCTACACCTTC. Translation gives CASSLLAGQGERGYTF.

As for this clone: Other DNA sequences in the sample encode the same CDR3. This chain connects TRBV18 to TRBJ1-1; tentatively, D is TRBD1 (5 bases). The CDR3 extends over 13 amino acids. The germline V and J ends were trimmed by 3 bases and 1 base, with 6 bases remaining between them. Germline CDR1 and CDR2: KGHSH and LQKENI. CDR3 DNA: TGTGCCAGCTCACCTACAGGGAACACTGAAGCTTTCTTT. Its protein product is CASSPTGNTEAFF.

This sequence joins TRBV6-1 and TRBJ2-3, with a possible D match to TRBD1 (6 bases). The CDR3 loop spans 14 amino acids. Germline assignment: CDR1 MNHNS and CDR2 SASEGT. Trimming stripped 5 bases from V and 0 bases from J, with 9 bases between. In DNA, the CDR3 is TGTGCCAGCAGTAAGACAGGTAGCACAGATACGCAGTATTTT. Its translation is CASSKTGSTDTQYF.

This rearrangement joins TRBV7-2 to TRBJ2-7; 14 bases are a match to TRBD2. The CDR3 is 15 residues long. Unmatched junction bases numbered 5, after V lost 4 bases and J lost 6 bases. Per the germline V gene, CDR1 is SGHTA and CDR2 is FQGNSA. CDR3 residues: CASSSGLAGGFEQYF. CDR3 in DNA: TGTGCCAGCAGCTCCGGACTAGCGGGAGGCTTCGAGCAGTACTTC.